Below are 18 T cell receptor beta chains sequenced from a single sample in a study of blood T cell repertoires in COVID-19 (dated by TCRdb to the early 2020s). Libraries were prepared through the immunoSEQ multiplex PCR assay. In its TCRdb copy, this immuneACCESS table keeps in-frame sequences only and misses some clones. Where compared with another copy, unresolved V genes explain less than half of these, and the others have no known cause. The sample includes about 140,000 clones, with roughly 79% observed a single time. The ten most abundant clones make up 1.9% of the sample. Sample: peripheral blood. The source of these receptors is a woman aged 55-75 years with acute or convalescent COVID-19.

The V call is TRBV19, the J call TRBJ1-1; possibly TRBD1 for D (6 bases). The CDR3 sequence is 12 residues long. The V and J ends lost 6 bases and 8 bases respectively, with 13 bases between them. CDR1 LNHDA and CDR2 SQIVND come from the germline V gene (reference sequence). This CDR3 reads CASRSGQTEAFF. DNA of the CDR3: TGTGCCAGTAGAAGTGGACAGACCGAAGCTTTCTTT.

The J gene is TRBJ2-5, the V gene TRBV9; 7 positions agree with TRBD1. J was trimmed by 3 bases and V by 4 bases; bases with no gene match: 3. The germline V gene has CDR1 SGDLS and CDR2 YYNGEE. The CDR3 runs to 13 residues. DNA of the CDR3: TGTGCCAGCAGCCAAGGGACAGAAGAGACCCAGTACTTC. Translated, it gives CASSQGTEETQYF.

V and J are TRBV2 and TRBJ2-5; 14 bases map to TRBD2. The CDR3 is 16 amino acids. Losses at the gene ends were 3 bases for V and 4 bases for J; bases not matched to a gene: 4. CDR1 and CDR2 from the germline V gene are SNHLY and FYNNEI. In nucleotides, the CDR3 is TGTGCCAGCAGTGAGAGGGGACTAGCGGGAGTAGAGACCCAGTACTTC. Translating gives CASSERGLAGVETQYF.

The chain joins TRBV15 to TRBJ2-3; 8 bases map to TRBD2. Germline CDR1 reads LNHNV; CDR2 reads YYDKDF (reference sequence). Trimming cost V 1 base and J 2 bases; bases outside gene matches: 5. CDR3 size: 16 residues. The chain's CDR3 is CATSRGLAGNTDTQYF. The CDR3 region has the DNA TGTGCCACCAGCAGAGGTCTAGCGGGTAACACAGATACGCAGTATTTT.

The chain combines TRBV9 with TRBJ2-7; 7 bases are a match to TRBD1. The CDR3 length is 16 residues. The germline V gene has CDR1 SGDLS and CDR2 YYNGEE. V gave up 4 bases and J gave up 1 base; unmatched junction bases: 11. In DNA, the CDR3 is TGTGCCAGCAGCCCAGTGCTTCGGGGACAGTCCTACGAGCAGTACTTC. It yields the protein CASSPVLRGQSYEQYF.

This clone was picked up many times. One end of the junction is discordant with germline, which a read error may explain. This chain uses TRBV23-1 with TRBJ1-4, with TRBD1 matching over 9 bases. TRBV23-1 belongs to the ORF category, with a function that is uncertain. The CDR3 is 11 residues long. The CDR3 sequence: CASSPSGTGLF. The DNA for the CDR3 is TGCGCCAGCAGTCCATCCGGGACAGGGCTCTTT.

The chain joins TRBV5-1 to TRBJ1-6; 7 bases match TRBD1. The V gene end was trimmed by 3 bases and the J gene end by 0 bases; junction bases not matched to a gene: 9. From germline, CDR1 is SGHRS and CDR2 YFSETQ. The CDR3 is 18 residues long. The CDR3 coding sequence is TGCGCCAGCAGCTCACTGACAGGGCGGAGCTCCTATAATTCACCCCTCCACTTT. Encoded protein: CASSSLTGRSSYNSPLHF.

Here the CDR3 DNA reads TGTGCCAGCAGCCAAATTCTACAGTCCTACGAGCAGTACTTC. It translates to CASSQILQSYEQYF. The chain recombines TRBV3-1 (or the pseudogene TRBV3-2) with TRBJ2-7; no clear D gene. The CDR3 covers 14 residues. The germline CDR1 and CDR2 sequences are LGHDT and YNNKEL (reference sequence). Trimming cost V 2 bases and J 1 base, with 9 bases left between them.

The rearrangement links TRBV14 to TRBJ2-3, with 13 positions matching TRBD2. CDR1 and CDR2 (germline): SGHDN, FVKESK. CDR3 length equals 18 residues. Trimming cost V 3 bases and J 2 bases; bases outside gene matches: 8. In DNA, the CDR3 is TGTGCCAGCAGCCAGGGACTAGCGGGACTTGTATTCACAGATACGCAGTATTTT. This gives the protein CASSQGLAGLVFTDTQYF.

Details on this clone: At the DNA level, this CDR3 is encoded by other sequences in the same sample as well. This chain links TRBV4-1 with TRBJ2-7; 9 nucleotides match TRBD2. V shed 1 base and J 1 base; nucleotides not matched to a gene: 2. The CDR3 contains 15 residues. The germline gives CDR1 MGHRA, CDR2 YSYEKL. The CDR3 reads CASSQGLAVSYEQYF. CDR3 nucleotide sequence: TGCGCCAGCAGCCAAGGACTAGCGGTATCCTACGAGCAGTACTTC.

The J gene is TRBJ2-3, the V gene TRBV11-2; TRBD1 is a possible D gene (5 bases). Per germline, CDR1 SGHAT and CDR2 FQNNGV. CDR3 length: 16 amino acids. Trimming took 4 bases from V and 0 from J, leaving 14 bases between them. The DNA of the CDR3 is TGTGCCAGCAGCTCCCTCGGTCAGGGAAGCACAGATACGCAGTATTTT. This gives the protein CASSSLGQGSTDTQYF.

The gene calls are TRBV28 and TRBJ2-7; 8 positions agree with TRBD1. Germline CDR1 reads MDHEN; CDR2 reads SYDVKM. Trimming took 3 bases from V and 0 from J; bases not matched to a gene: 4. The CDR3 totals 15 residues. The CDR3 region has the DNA TGTGCCAGCAGTTTCGGGACAGGTTTCTCCTACGAGCAGTACTTC. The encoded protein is CASSFGTGFSYEQYF.

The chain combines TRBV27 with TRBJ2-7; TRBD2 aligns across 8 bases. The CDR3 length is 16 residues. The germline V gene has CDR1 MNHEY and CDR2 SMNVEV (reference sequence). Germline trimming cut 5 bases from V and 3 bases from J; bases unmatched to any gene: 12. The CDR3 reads CASSPGGGLVNYEQYF. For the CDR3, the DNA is TGTGCCAGCAGTCCCGGGGGGGGACTAGTAAACTACGAGCAGTACTTC.

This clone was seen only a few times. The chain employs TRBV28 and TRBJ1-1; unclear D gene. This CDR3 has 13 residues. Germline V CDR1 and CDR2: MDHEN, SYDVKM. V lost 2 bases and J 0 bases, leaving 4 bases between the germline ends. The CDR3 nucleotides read TGTGCCAGCAGTTTAGAGCTGAACACTGAAGCTTTCTTT. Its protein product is CASSLELNTEAFF.

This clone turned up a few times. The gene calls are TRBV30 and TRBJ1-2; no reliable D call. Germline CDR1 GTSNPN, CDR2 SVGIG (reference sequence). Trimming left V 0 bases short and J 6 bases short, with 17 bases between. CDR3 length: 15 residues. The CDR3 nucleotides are TGTGCCTGGAGTGTAAGGCCAGGACGGGGTGATGGCTACACCTTC. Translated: CAWSVRPGRGDGYTF.

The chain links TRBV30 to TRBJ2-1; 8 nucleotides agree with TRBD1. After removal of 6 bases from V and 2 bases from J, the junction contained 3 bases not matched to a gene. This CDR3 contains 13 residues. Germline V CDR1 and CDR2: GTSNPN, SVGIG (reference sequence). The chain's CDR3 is CACDRGAYNEQFF. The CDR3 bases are TGTGCCTGTGACAGGGGAGCCTACAATGAGCAGTTCTTC. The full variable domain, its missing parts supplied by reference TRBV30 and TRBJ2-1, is SQTIHQWPATLVQPVGSPLSLECTVEGTSNPNLYWYRQAAGRGLQLLFYSVGIGQISSEVPQNLSASRPQDRQFILSSKKLLLSDSGFYLCACDRGAYNEQFFGPGTRLTVL.

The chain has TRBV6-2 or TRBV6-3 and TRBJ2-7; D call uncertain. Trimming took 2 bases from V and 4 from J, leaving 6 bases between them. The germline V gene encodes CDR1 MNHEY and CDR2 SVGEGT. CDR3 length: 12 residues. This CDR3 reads CASSYTVYEQYF. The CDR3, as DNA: TGTGCCAGCAGTTACACGGTTTACGAGCAGTACTTC.

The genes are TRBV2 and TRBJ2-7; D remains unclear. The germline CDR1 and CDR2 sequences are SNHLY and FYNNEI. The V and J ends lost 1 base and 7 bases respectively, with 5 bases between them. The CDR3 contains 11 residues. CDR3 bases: TGTGCCAGCAGTGAAGTCAGGGAGCAGTACTTC. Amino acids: CASSEVREQYF. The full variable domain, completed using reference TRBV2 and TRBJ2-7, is EPEVTQTPSHQVTQMGQEVILRCVPISNHLYFYWYRQILGQKVEFLVSFYNNEISEKSEIFDDQFSVERPDGSNFTLKIRSTKLEDSAMYFCASSEVREQYFGPGTRLTVT.